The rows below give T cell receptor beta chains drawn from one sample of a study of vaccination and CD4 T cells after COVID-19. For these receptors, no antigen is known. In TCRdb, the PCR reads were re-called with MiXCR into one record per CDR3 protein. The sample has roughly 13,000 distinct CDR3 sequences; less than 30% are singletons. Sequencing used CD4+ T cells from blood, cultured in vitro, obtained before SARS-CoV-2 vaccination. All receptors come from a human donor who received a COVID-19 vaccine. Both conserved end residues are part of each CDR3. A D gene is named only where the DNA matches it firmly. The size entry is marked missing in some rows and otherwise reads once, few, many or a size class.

CSVVSRRIRRGDTEAFF,NA,NA,TRBJ1-1,17,TRBV29-1
CASSLAVGGRTTDTQYF,few,NA,TRBJ2-3,17,TRBV7-8
CASSPRMDSPLHF,NA,NA,TRBJ1-6,13,TRBV11-3
CASTLTGGITEAFF,few,TRBD1,TRBJ1-1,14,TRBV27
CASSTWGQGTWGGNQPQHF,few,TRBD1,TRBJ1-5,19,TRBV7-8
CASSLGQGAYGYTF,NA,TRBD1,TRBJ1-2,14,TRBV5-1
CASSLYSGAGETQYF,NA,NA,TRBJ2-5,15,TRBV5-4
CAGTWGPYEQYF,NA,NA,TRBJ2-7,12,TRBV30
CATSEPTGWSGYTF,medium-sized,NA,TRBJ1-2,14,TRBV24-1
CASSASYDGELFF,NA,NA,TRBJ2-2,13,TRBV6-1
CATSRDRLNTEAFF,few,NA,TRBJ1-1,14,TRBV15
CASRGLAYEQYF,NA,NA,TRBJ2-7,12,TRBV6-2/TRBV6-3
CASSSGGALFGEKLFF,few,TRBD1,TRBJ1-4,16,TRBV7-9
CASGLVLGGGAYNEQFF,few,TRBD2,TRBJ2-1,17,TRBV12-5
CSAKGNPGNTIYF,few,NA,TRBJ1-3,13,TRBV20-1
CASSRGSGVSYEQYF,NA,TRBD2,TRBJ2-7,15,TRBV6-2/TRBV6-3
CAISGGTSGGGRAPETQYF,NA,NA,TRBJ2-5,19,TRBV10-3
CASSLSLNTEAFF,NA,NA,TRBJ1-1,13,TRBV7-8
CASSYSASGDTGELFF,NA,TRBD2,TRBJ2-2,16,TRBV6-5
CASSHRNPSTDTQYF,NA,NA,TRBJ2-3,15,TRBV12-3/TRBV12-4
CASSSRTGGIYEQYF,medium-sized,TRBD2,TRBJ2-7,15,TRBV7-2
CASSPGTERTDTQYF,NA,TRBD1,TRBJ2-3,15,TRBV12-3/TRBV12-4
CASRRTGRDTEAFF,NA,TRBD1,TRBJ1-1,14,TRBV7-8
CASRMTGSNTEAFF,NA,NA,TRBJ1-1,14,TRBV19
CATSRDFRGTGDTQYF,NA,NA,TRBJ2-3,16,TRBV15
CASSLLGRRNEKLFF,NA,NA,TRBJ1-4,15,TRBV27
CSATSQGAETQYF,NA,TRBD1,TRBJ2-5,13,TRBV20-1
CASSLGGNSGNTIYFGEGRQPQHF,NA,NA,TRBJ1-5,24,TRBV5-4
CASSQDPWTSGDEETQYF,few,TRBD2,TRBJ2-5,18,TRBV11-3
CASTQRRPGEQYF,NA,NA,TRBJ2-7,13,TRBV2
CASSSSRWGVPRTQHF,few,NA,TRBJ1-5,16,TRBV7-8
CASSLSFQADTQYF,few,NA,TRBJ2-3,14,TRBV27
CASSGLGQNHQPQHF,medium-sized,NA,TRBJ1-5,15,TRBV6-1
CASSLEGDGVNTQYF,NA,NA,TRBJ2-3,15,TRBV5-1
CASGRGQGAGDTQYF,NA,TRBD1,TRBJ2-3,15,TRBV6-2/TRBV6-3
CASSLSRASYSNQPQHF,few,NA,TRBJ1-5,17,TRBV12-3/TRBV12-4